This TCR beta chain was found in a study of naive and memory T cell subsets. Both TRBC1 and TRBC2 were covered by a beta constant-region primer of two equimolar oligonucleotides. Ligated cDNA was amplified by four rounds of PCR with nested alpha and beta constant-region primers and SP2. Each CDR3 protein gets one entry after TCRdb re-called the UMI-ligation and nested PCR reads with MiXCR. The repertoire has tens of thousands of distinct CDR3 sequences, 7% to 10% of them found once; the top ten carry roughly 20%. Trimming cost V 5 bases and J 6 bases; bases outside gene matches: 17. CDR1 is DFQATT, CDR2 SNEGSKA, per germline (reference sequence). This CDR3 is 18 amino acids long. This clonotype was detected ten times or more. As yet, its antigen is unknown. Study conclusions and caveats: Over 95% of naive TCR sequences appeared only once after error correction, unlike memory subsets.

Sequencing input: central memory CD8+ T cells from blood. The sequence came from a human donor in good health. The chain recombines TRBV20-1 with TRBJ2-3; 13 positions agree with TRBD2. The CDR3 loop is CSAPTPFGLAGVRDTQYF. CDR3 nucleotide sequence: TGCAGTGCTCCGACCCCATTCGGACTAGCGGGAGTGAGGGATACGCAGTATTTT.